This T cell receptor beta chain was observed in a study of spatial heterogeneity in lung cancer. Study-wide background: The study observed each unique TCR and UMI combination more than ten times on average in raw reads.

This CDR3 is built from 12 residues. CDR1 and CDR2 from the germline V gene are MDHEN and SYDVKM. The germline V and J ends were trimmed by 6 bases and 9 bases, with 15 bases remaining between them. This clonotype came up many times. Sample time point: sample taken at primary tumor resection. Researchers sequenced whole RNA taken from tumor, nontumor lung or frozen PBMC without sorting. About 73 TRACERx patients with early, untreated non-small cell lung cancer donated samples. Via MiXCR, TCRdb re-called the 5' RACE reads, giving one row per CDR3 protein. This table has 25,000 to 30,000 distinct CDR3 sequences, around 13% appearing once.

This sequence was found in a female donor with early-stage non-small cell lung cancer. The rearrangement uses TRBV28 and TRBJ2-7; a possible D gene is TRBD1 (5 bases). The sample was PBMCs, taken at surgery. The DNA of the CDR3 is TGTGCCAGCAGCCACAGGCCCCAGGGGCAGTACTTC. Translating it yields CASSHRPQGQYF.